This record covers a single T cell receptor (beta chain). CDR1 and CDR2 from the germline V gene are SQVTM and ANQGSEA. The ends were cut back, 3 bases at V and 5 bases at J, with 20 bases in the middle. The CDR3 runs 15 residues. In the original analysis: Reference gene primer amplification yielded estimated nucleated cell counts. Profiling relied on immunoSEQ multiplex PCR, and the TCRdb table lists in-frame clones only, not all of them. V, J and clone size derive from that table, while D and trimming were established from the DNA sequence. This sample has roughly 68,000 clones, with roughly 84% found just once. This entry comes from a study of blood T cell repertoires in COVID-19. Across the whole study: Researchers got acute and convalescent COVID-19 samples from the United States, Italy and Spain. From T cells, B-cell-depleted T cells, or PBMCs came the material, which was cDNA or gDNA.

J is TRBJ2-7 and V is TRBV29-1; tentatively, D is TRBD1 (5 bases). What was sequenced was peripheral blood. The source of this sequence is a man aged 45-65 years with active COVID-19. As DNA, the CDR3 is TGCAGCGTTGATTTCGGCCAGGGAAGTCAAGACGAGCAGTACTTC. Translation gives CSVDFGQGSQDEQYF.